This entry features one T cell receptor (beta chain) sequence. The antigen it recognizes is unknown. No much larger clone exists at a distance of one base, and base qualities are not known. Taken with the paper, the label for time point translates to: 45 days after influenza vaccine administration. Receptor libraries were prepared by RT-PCR. Sequencing relied on an Illumina HiSeq 2500. Starting from the raw public reads, TCRdb applied fastp trimming at Q25, assembled clones with MiXCR and retained in-frame beta chains. Each CDR3 protein gets just one entry, which takes the most common genes and DNA from the rows behind it. The sample table shows a few hundred thousand distinct CDR3 sequences, and 9.5% to 13% are seen once. Approximately 12% of the sample rests with the top ten. The data are from a study of response to subunit inactivated influenza vaccine (dated by TCRdb to between 2017 and 2018). Broadly, across the study: Deep quantitative T cell receptor repertoire profiling was used in the study to track responses to a trivalent subunit inactivated influenza vaccine. What the work shows at the level of the full study, not this receptor alone: The authors proposed that each seasonal influenza vaccination may bring in only a limited number of new T cells.

For CDR1 and CDR2, the germline V gene lists MGHRA and YSYEKL. V is clipped by 0 bases and J by 4 bases, and the sequence between their germline boundaries is 13 bases long. Measured from the cysteine to the phenylalanine, the CDR3 is 16 residues long. Only the CDR3 DNA is retained, 48 bases long and in frame from the first base. The rearranged chain carries TRBV4-1 and TRBJ1-5, with no reliable assignment of the D segment. The sample was PBMCs from blood, taken about 40 days after vaccination. The TCR was taken from a middle-aged man who received an inactivated influenza vaccine. Donor details come from another sample of the same person, matched by shared clones. The base sequence is TGCGCCAGCAGCCAAGATTTAGCAGGCCCTAATCAGCCCCAGCATTTT. Its coded protein is CASSQDLAGPNQPQHF.